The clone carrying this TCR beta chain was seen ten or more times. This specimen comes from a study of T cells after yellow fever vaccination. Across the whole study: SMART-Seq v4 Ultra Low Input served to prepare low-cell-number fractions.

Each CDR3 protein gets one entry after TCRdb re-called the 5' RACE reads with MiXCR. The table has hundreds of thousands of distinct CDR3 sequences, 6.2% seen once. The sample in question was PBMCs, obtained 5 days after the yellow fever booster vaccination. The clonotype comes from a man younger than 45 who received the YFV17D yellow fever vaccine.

The CDR3 protein is CASSPKRMVRAHEQYF. The CDR3 DNA follows: TGTGCCAGCAGCCCCAAGCGGATGGTGAGGGCACACGAGCAGTACTTC. The chain is built from TRBV7-2 and TRBJ2-7, with D perhaps TRBD2 (5 bases). This CDR3 comprises 16 residues. With 5 bases removed from V and 5 bases from J, the gap between germline ends came to 22 bases. The germline V gene encodes CDR1 SGHTA and CDR2 FQGNSA.